This entry features one TCR beta chain sequence. What antigen it recognizes has not been identified. The sample holds no much larger clone one base away, and base qualities are not on file. The sample originates from a study of low-dose radiotherapy and immunotherapy resistance in tumors (dated by TCRdb to the early 2020s). With regard to the full study: In Cohort 1, 0.5 Gy per fraction was delivered every 2 weeks, and a total PTV dose of 6.5 Gy was prescribed. In Cohort 2, 1 Gy per fraction was delivered every two weeks, for a total of 13 Gy over 26 weeks. Nivolumab and ipilimumab were both given intravenously, with nivolumab at a 240 mg flat dose every two weeks and ipilimumab at 1 mg/kg every six weeks. Intravenous cyclophosphamide at 200 mg/m2 was administered every two weeks, one day ahead of each radiation and immunotherapy administration. Aspirin 300 mg was taken orally once daily by patients for four cycles, starting on cycle 1 day 1. The trial did not randomize participants into treatment groups. The translational analysis covered eight patients: three from the first dose cohort and the first five from the second dose cohort.

The donors took part in RACIN, a single-arm, phase I, dose-escalation trial that combined nivolumab, ipilimumab, aspirin, low-dose cyclophosphamide and low-dose radiotherapy. Eligible patients had advanced, TIL-negative solid tumors. Taken from cysteine to phenylalanine, the CDR3 has 15 residues. Solely the CDR3 DNA is kept, with 45 bases framed from the first base. The germline V gene specifies MGHRA as CDR1 and YSYEKL as CDR2. Trimming leaves V shorter by 4 bases and J shorter by 4 bases, with the junction holding 7 bases beyond the gene matches. To make first-strand cDNA, Superscript III was used along with a set of TRAV- and TRBV-specific primers so that both the TCRalpha and TCRbeta chains were covered. TCRs were amplified with Phusion for approximately 20 PCR cycles using a constant-region primer together with the adapter attached to the V primers. Isolated mRNA was amplified with the MessageAmp II aRNA Amplification Kit, using a 16-hour in vitro transcription at 37°C. mRNA for TCR sequencing was isolated with the Dynabeads mRNA DIRECT Purification Kit. Indexed Illumina adapters were added in a second approximately 26-cycle Phusion PCR, and the resulting products were purified with AMPure XP beads. Under the source paper's analysis protocol: Using custom Perl scripts, TCR sequences that encoded the same protein were pooled, out-of-frame sequences were dropped, and the abundance of each clonotype was calculated. Any TCR sequence supported by only a single read was excluded from analysis. Repertoire metrics included Shannon entropy, Gini index, clonality, richness, and frequency of TCRs shared between repertoires. The public sequencing data were trimmed at Q25 with fastp and processed into clonotypes with MiXCR by TCRdb, which kept only in-frame beta chains. Rows are combined by CDR3 protein, so each entry shows the most common genes and DNA. Clone size and V and J calls follow TCRdb, not the original study. Recorded for this sample are about 11,000 distinct CDR3 sequences; 45% to 55% of them occurred a single time. The ten top clones hold over 7% of the sample.

The chain links TRBV4-1 with TRBJ1-5; 7 bases in the middle match TRBD1. The TCR was taken from a human donor with advanced metastatic prostate, ovarian, gallbladder or colorectal cancer (not recorded which). This table probably holds off-target reads from a library built for another chain. CDR3 loop: CASSRGTAGNQPQHF. At the DNA level, the sequence is TGCGCCAGCAGCCGTGGGACAGCCGGTAATCAGCCCCAGCATTTT.